The 4 T cell receptor beta chains presented below share a single source sample, sequenced in a study of blood T cell repertoires in COVID-19. Measured with immunoSEQ multiplex PCR; TCRdb has only the in-frame clones, and not every one. The sample includes around 160,000 clones, about nine tenths of them seen just once. The specimen was peripheral blood. These receptors all come from a human donor in a cohort sampled during active COVID-19.

On this clone itself: This specimen includes other DNA sequences encoding the same CDR3. The chain is built from TRBV2 and TRBJ1-1, with unresolved D. Germline values: CDR1 SNHLY, CDR2 FYNNEI. The CDR3 extends over 13 amino acids. Trimming took off 3 bases at V and 1 base at J, with 6 bases between the two ends. CDR3 coding DNA: TGTGCCAGCAGTGAGCAGGAGAACACTGAAGCTTTCTTT. Translating it yields CASSEQENTEAFF.

This chain uses TRBV4-1 with TRBJ2-1; 9 bases fit TRBD2. V trimming: 1 base; J trimming: 7 bases; junction bases outside the gene matches: 8. The CDR3 is made up of 16 amino acids. CDR1 and CDR2 from the germline V gene are MGHRA and YSYEKL. CDR3 in amino acids: CASSQVSGGRGNEQFF. The CDR3 coding sequence is TGCGCCAGCAGCCAAGTCTCTGGCGGGAGGGGGAATGAGCAGTTCTTC.

V is TRBV7-9 and J is TRBJ1-1, with 9 bases aligning to TRBD1. Germline V lookup: CDR1 SEHNR, CDR2 FQNEAQ (reference sequence). This CDR3 region has 13 residues. V shed 3 bases and J 8 bases; nucleotides not matched to a gene: 4. This CDR3 reads CASSFTGQGEAFF. For the CDR3, the DNA is TGTGCCAGCAGCTTCACCGGACAGGGGGAAGCTTTCTTT. The full variable domain, rest sourced from reference TRBV7-9 and TRBJ1-1, is DTGVSQNPRHKITKRGQNVTFRCDPISEHNRLYWYRQTLGQGPEFLTYFQNEAQLEKSRLLSDRFSAERPKGSFSTLEIQRTEQGDSAMYLCASSFTGQGEAFFGQGTRLTVV.

This rearrangement joins TRBV4-1 to TRBJ1-6, with TRBD1 as a possible D gene (5 bases). V was trimmed by 2 bases and J by 3 bases, leaving 14 bases between them. This CDR3 has 17 amino acids. In germline, CDR1 is MGHRA, CDR2 YSYEKL. CDR3 nucleotides: TGCGCCAGCAGCCAAATGGGGCGGGGCGACTATAATTCACCCCTCCACTTT. Protein product: CASSQMGRGDYNSPLHF.